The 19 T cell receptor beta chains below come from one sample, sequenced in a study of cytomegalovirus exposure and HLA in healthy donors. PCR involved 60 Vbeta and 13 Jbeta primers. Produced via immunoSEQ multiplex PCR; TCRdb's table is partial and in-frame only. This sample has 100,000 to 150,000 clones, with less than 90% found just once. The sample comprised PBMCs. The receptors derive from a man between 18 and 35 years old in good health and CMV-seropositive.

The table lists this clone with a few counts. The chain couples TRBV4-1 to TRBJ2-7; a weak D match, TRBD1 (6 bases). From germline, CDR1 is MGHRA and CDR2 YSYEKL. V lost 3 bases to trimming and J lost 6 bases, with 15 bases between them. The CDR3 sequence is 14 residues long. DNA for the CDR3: TGCGCCAGCAGCCAGTATTACAGGGAGAGCGAGCAGTACTTC. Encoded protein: CASSQYYRESEQYF.

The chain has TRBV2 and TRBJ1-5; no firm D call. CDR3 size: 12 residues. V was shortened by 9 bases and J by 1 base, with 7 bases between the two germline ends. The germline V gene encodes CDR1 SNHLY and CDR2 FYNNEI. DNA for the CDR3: TGTGCCAGTTCAGTGAGCAATCAGCCCCAGCATTTT. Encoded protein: CASSVSNQPQHF.

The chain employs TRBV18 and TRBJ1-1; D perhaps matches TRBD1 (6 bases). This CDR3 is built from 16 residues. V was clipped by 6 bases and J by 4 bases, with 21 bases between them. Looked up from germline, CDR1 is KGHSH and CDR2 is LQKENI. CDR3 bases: TGTGCCAGCTCCCCTTTTATTCCGGGACAACTCACTGAAGCTTTCTTT. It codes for CASSPFIPGQLTEAFF.

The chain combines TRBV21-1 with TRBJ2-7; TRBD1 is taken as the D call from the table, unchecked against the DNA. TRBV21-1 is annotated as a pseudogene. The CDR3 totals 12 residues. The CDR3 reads CASRDRTYEQYF. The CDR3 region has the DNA TGTGCCAGCAGGGACAGGACCTACGAGCAGTACTTC.

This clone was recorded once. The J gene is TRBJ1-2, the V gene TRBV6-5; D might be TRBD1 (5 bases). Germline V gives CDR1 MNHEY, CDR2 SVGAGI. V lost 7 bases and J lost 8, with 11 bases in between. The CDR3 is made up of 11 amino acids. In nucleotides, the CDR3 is TGTGCCAGCAAAGACAGAGGAGGCTACACCTTC. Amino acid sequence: CASKDRGGYTF.

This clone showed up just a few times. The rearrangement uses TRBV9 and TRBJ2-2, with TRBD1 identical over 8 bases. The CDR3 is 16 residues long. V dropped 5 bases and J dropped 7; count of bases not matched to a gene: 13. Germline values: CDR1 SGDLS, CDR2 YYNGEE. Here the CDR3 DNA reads TGTGCCAGCAGTACGGGGTCAGGGGGCGTAGGCGGGGAGCTGTTTTTT. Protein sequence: CASSTGSGGVGGELFF.

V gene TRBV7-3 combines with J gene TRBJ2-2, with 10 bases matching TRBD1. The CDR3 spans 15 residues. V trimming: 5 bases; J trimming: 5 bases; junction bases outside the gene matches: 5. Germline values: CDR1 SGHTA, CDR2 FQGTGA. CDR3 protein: CASSLTGGRTGELFF. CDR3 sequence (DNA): TGTGCCAGCAGCCTGACAGGGGGCCGGACCGGGGAGCTGTTTTTT.

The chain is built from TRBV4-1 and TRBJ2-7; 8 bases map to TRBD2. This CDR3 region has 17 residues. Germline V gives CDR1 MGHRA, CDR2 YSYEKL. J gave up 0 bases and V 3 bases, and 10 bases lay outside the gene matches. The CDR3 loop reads CASSQMGQRGSSYEQYF. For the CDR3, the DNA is TGCGCCAGCAGCCAGATGGGCCAGCGGGGGAGCTCCTACGAGCAGTACTTC.

The CDR3 region has the DNA TGTGCCAGCAGCTTAGTGACGGCAGGGGAAGGTGAAAAACTGTTTTTT. This encodes CASSLVTAGEGEKLFF. The V and J genes are TRBV11-3 and TRBJ1-4; TRBD1 is a possible D gene (6 bases). CDR3 length equals 16 residues. Germline CDR1 is SGHNT and CDR2 is YENEEA. V was cut by 1 base and J by 7 bases, with 16 bases left in between.

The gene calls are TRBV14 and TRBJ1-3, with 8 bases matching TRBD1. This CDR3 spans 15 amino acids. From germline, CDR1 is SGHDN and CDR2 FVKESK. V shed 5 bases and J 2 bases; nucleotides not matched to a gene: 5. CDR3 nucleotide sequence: TGTGCCAGCAGCTCGGACAGGGACCCTGGAAACACCATATATTTT. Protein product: CASSSDRDPGNTIYF.

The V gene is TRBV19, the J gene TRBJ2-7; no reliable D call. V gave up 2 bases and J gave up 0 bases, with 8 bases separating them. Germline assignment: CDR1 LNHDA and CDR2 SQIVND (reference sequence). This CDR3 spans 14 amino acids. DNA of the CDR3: TGTGCCAGTAGTATAACCAGGCTCTCCTACGAGCAGTACTTC. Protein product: CASSITRLSYEQYF.

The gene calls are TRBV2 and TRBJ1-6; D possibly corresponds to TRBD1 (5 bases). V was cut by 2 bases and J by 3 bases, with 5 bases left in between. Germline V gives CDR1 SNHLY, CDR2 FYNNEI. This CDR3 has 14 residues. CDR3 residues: CASSEQGYNSPLHF. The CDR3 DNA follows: TGTGCCAGCAGTGAACAGGGCTATAATTCACCCCTCCACTTT.

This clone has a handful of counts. The CDR3 reads CASSQTGGDLNTEAFF. CDR3 nucleotide sequence: TGCGCCAGCAGCCAGACAGGGGGTGACCTAAACACTGAAGCTTTCTTT. V usage is TRBV4-1 and J usage is TRBJ1-1; 9 bases fit TRBD1. The CDR3 consists of 16 residues. V shed 3 bases and J 2 bases; nucleotides not matched to a gene: 7. Germline V CDR1 and CDR2: MGHRA, YSYEKL.

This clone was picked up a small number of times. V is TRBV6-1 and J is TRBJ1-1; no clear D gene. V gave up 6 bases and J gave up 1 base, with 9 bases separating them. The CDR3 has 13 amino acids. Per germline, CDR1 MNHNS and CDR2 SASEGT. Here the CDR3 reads CASSVRGNTEAFF. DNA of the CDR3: TGTGCCAGCAGCGTACGAGGGAACACTGAAGCTTTCTTT.

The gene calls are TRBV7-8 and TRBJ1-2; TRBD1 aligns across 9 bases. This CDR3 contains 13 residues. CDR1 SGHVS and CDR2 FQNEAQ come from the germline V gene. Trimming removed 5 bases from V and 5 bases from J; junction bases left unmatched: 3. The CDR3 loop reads CASSLGQGYGYTF. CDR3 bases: TGTGCCAGCAGCCTCGGACAGGGGTATGGCTACACCTTC. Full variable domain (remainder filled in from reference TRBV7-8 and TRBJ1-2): GAGVSQSPRYKVAKRGQDVALRCDPISGHVSLFWYQQALGQGPEFLTYFQNEAQLDKSGLPSDRFFAERPEGSVSTLKIQRTQQEDSAVYLCASSLGQGYGYTFGSGTRLTVV.

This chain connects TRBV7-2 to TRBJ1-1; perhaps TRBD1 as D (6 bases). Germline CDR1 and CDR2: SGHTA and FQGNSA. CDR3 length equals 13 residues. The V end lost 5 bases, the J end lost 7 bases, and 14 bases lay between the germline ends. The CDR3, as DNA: TGTGCCAGCAGCCCCGGGACACATCGTGAAGCTTTCTTT. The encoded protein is CASSPGTHREAFF.

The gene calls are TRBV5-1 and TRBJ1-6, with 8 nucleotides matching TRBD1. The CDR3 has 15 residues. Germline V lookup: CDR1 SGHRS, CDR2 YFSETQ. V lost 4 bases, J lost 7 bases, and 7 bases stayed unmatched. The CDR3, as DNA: TGCGCCAGCAGCCGAGAGGGACAGGCGAATTCACCCCTCCACTTT. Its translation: CASSREGQANSPLHF. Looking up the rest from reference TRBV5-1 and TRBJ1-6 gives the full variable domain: KAGVTQTPRYLIKTRGQQVTLSCSPISGHRSVSWYQQTPGQGLQFLFEYFSETQRNKGNFPGRFSGRQFSNSRSEMNVSTLELGDSALYLCASSREGQANSPLHFGNGTRLTVT.

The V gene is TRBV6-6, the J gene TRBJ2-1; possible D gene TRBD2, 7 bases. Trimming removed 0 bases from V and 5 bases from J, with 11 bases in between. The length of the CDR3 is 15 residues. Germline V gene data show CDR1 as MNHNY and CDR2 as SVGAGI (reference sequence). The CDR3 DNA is TGTGCCAGCAGTTACTCGGGGGGGACAAACAATGAGCAGTTCTTC. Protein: CASSYSGGTNNEQFF.

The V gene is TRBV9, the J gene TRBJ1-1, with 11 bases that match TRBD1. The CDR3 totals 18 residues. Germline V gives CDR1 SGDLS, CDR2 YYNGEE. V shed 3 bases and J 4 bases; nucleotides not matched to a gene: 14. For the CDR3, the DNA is TGTGCCAGCAGCGGGGGACAGGGGGGCGCGGAGCAGGGCACTGAAGCTTTCTTT. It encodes CASSGGQGGAEQGTEAFF.